This T cell receptor beta chain was captured in a study of blood T cell repertoires in COVID-19 (dated by TCRdb to 2020 to 2021). For context, the study as a whole: Collaborator samples came from the United States, Italy and Spain and covered acute and convalescent phases of COVID-19. The material from the prospective study consisted of cDNA or gDNA derived from T cells, B-cell-depleted T cells, or PBMCs. The dataset comprised deeply sampled blood TCRbeta repertoires from subjects exposed to, actively infected with, or recovered from COVID-19. A freely available public database, intended as a resource for researchers studying the immune response to SARS-CoV-2, is where the repertoires were released. The samples were drawn from two sources: the first 160 participants of the ongoing ImmuneRACE study, and some 1,300 subjects contributed by 6 global collaborators. A de-identified subject ID, COVID-19 status, age in years and sex were almost always included in the sample metadata. Where available, HLA class I and class II types were taken from metadata supplied by the sample provider and were not determined by assay-based typing. Study-level results and caveats: How much clinical and demographic metadata was included differed by source and by participant, and the metadata was provided uncurated.

A distance of 18 bases separates the germline ends of V and J, which lose 4 bases and 4 bases respectively. As encoded in the germline V gene, CDR1 is SGDLS while CDR2 is YYNGEE. Its CDR3 holds 15 amino acids, cysteine through phenylalanine. Just the 45-base CDR3 DNA is kept, in frame starting at base 1. TCRbeta CDR3 regions were amplified from genomic DNA using the immunoSEQ Assay, a bias-controlled multiplex PCR. The paper's processing steps were these. The number of nucleated cells in each sample was estimated by amplification of reference gene primers within the assay. Sequence reads were collapsed and filtered to measure the absolute abundance of every unique TCRbeta CDR3 rearrangement. Productive Simpson clonality was computed per sample as the square root of Simpson's diversity index over productive rearrangements. The source is immuneACCESS, and TCRdb retained only in-frame sequences with V and J called. Part of the clones is not carried over; for the studies checked, unresolved V genes explain less than half of this, and the remainder is unexplained. The V and J calls and the clone size are those of that table, but D and trimming were determined from the DNA. The sample records roughly 180,000 clones, approximately 94% of which are singletons. The leading ten clones occupy 0.6% to 0.8% of the sample.

One collaborating source in Seattle enrolled patients while the patients were actively infected and followed the patients over time throughout the course of disease. Whole blood was collected in K2EDTA tubes by collaborating institutions according to the institutions' own protocols. Collaborator samples were shipped for TCRbeta analysis as frozen whole blood, isolated PBMCs, or DNA extracted from either sample type. This clone was detected only once. Its cognate antigen has yet to be identified. Base quality data are lacking; no much larger clone is found one base away. The source is a man aged 25 to 40 with COVID-19, enrolled during active disease. The sequence joins TRBV9 to TRBJ2-7; the D gene is possibly TRBD2, with 6 bases matching. Sequencing was carried out using peripheral blood. Here the CDR3 is given as CASSPSDGGGYEQYF. The nucleotides are TGTGCCAGCAGCCCCTCTGACGGGGGAGGTTACGAGCAGTACTTC. This CDR3, with the reference TRBV9 and TRBJ2-7 proteins standing in past its ends, gives the full variable domain DSGVTQTPKHLITATGQRVTLRCSPRSGDLSVYWYQQSLDQGLQFLIQYYNGEERAKGNILERFSAQQFPDLHSELNLSSLELGDSALYFCASSPSDGGGYEQYFGPGTRLTVT.